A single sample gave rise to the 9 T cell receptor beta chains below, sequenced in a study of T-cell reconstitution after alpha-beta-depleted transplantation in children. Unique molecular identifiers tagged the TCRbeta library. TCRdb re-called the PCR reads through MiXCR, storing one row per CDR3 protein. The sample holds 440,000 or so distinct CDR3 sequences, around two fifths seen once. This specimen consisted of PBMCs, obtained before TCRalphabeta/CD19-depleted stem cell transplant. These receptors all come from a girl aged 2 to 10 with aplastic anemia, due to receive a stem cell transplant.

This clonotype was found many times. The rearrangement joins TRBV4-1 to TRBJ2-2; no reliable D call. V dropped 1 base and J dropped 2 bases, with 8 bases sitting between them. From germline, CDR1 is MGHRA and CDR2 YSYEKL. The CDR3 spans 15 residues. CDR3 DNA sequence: TGCGCCAGCAGCCAAGGCAGCGCTAACACCGGGGAGCTGTTTTTT. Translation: CASSQGSANTGELFF.

The CDR3 here is CASSSGTLKILEQYF. The DNA for the CDR3 is TGCGCCAGCAGCTCCGGGACACTTAAAATCTTGGAGCAGTACTTC. V gene TRBV5-1 combines with J gene TRBJ2-7, with D possibly being TRBD1 (6 bases). Trimming shortened V by 3 bases and J by 7 bases, and 20 bases separated the two germline ends. CDR1 and CDR2 (germline): SGHRS, YFSETQ. There are 15 residues in the CDR3.

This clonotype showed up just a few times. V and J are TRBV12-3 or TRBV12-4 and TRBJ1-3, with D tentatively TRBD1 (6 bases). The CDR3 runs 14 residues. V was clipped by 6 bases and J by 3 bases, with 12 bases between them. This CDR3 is CASRPGANGNTIYF. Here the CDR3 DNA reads TGTGCCAGCAGGCCAGGGGCGAATGGAAACACCATATATTTT.

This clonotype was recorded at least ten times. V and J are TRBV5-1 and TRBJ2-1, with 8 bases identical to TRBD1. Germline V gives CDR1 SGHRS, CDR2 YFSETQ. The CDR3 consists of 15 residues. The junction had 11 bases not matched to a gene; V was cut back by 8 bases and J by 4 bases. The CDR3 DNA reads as TGCGCCAGTGGGCAGACAGGGGCGACTTACAATGAGCAGTTCTTC. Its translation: CASGQTGATYNEQFF.

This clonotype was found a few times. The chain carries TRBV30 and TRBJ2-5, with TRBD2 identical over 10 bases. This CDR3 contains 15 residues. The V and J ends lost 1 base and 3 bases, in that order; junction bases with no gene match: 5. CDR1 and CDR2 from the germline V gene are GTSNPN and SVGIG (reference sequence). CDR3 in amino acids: CAWSELAGGKETQYF. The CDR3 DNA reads TGTGCCTGGAGTGAATTAGCGGGAGGAAAAGAGACCCAGTACTTC.

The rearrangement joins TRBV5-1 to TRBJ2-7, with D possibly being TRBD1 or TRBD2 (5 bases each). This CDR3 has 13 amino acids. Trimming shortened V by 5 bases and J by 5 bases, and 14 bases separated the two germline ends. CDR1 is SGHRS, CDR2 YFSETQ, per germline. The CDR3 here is CASRGTSGDEQYF. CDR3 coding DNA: TGCGCCAGCAGAGGGACCTCTGGGGACGAGCAGTACTTC.

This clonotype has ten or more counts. The CDR3 DNA follows: TGTGCCAGCAGCTTAGAACTGACTAGCGGGAGGGCCGGGGAGCTGTTTTTT. Encoded protein: CASSLELTSGRAGELFF. The V gene is TRBV11-2, the J gene TRBJ2-2; 14 bases match TRBD2. Germline loops: CDR1 SGHAT, CDR2 FQNNGV. This CDR3 spans 17 amino acids. The J segment lost 6 bases and the V segment lost 0 bases, leaving 3 bases of the junction unmatched.

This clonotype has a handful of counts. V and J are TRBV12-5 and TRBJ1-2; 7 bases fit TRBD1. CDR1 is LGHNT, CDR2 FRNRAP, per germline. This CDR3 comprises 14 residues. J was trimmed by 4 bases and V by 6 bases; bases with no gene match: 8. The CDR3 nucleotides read TGTGCTAGTGGGCCGACAGGGATGCGCTATGGCTACACCTTC. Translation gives CASGPTGMRYGYTF.

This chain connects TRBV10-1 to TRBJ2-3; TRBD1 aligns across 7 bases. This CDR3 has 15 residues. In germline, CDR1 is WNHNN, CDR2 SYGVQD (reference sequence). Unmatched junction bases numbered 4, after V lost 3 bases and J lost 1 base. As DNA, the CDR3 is TGCGCCAGCAGTGACCGGGACAGTGGCACAGATACGCAGTATTTT. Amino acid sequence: CASSDRDSGTDTQYF.